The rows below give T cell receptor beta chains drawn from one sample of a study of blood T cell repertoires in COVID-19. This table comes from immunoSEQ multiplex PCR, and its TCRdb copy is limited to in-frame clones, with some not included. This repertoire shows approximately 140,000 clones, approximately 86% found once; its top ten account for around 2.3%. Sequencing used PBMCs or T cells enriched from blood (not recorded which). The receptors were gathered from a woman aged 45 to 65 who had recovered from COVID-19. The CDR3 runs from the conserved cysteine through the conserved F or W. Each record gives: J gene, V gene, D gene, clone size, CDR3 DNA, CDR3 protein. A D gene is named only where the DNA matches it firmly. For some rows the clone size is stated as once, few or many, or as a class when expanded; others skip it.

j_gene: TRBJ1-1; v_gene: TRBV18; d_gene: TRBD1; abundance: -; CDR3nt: TGTGCCAGCTCACCACGGACAGGGGGCTTGAACACTGAAGCTTTCTTT; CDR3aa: CASSPRTGGLNTEAFF
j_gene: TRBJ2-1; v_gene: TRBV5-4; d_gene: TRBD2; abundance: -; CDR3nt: TGTGCCAGCAGCCTAGCGGGGGGGGTCTCCTACAATGAGCAGTTCTTC; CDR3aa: CASSLAGGVSYNEQFF
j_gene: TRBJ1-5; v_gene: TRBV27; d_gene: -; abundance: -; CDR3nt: TGTGCCAGCAGTCCCCGCGGGGGTCATCAGCCCCAGCATTTT; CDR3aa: CASSPRGGHQPQHF
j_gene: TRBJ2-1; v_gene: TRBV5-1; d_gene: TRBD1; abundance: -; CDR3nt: TGCGCCAGCAGCTTGGAAGGGTCAGGGGGAAATGAGCAGTTCTTC; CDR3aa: CASSLEGSGGNEQFF
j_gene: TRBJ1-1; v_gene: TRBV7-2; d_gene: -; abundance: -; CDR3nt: TGTGCCAGCAGCTTGCAGGGGAACACTGAAGCTTTCTTT; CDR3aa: CASSLQGNTEAFF
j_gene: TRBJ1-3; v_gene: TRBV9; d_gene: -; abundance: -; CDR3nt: TGTGCCAGCAGCCCCACAGGTGGGTTTGGAAACACCATATATTTT; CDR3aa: CASSPTGGFGNTIYF
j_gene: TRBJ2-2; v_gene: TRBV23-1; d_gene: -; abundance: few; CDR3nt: TGCGCCAGCAGTCAATCATTCAGGGGGAACACCGGGGAGCTGTTTTTT; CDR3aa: CASSQSFRGNTGELFF
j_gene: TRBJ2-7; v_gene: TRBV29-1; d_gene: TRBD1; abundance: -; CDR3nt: TGCAGCGTGCCCTTAACCGGGACAGGGATAGGGATGGTGTCCTACGAGCAGTACTTC; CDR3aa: CSVPLTGTGIGMVSYEQYF
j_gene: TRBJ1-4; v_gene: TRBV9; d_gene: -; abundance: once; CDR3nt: TGTGCCAGCAGCGCGACAGGAACTAATGAAAAACTGTTTTTT; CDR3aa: CASSATGTNEKLFF
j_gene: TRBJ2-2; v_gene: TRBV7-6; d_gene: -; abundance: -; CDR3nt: TGTGCCAGCAGCACCGCGGGGTCCAGCACCGGGGAGCTGTTTTTT; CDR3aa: CASSTAGSSTGELFF
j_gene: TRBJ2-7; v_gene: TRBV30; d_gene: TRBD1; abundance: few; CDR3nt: TGTGCCTGGAGTGTACAGGGGGCCGGAGAGCAGTACTTC; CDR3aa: CAWSVQGAGEQYF
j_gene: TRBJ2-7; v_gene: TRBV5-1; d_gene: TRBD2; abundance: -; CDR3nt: TGCGCCAGCAGCTTTCATAGCGGGGGGCGCTCCTACGAGCAGTACTTC; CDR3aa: CASSFHSGGRSYEQYF
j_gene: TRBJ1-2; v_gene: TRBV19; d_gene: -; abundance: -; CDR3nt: TGTGCCAGTGGGAGGAGGGGTCCTAACTATGGCTACACCTTC; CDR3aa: CASGRRGPNYGYTF
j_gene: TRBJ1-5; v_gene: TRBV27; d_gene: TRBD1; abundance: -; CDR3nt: TGTGCCAGCAGTTTCGGGTCGGCAGGGGGTCAAGGCAATCAGCCCCAGCATTTT; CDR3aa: CASSFGSAGGQGNQPQHF
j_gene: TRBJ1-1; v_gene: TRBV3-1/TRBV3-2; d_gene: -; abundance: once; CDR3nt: TGTGCCAGCAGCCCTAGGAACACTGAAGCTTTCTTT; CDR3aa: CASSPRNTEAFF
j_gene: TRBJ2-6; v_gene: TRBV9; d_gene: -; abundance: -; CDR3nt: TGTGCCAGCAGCGTAGGGAGCAGGACATCTTCCTCTGGGGCCAACGTCCTGACTTTC; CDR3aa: CASSVGSRTSSSGANVLTF
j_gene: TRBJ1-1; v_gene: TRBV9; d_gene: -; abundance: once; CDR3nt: TGTGCCAGCAGCGCCGGGTCCCTGACTGAAGCTTTCTTT; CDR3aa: CASSAGSLTEAFF
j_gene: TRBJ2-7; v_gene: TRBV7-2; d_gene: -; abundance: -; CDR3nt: TGTGCCAGCAGCTTAGATCGAGGGTACGAGCAGTACTTC; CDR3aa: CASSLDRGYEQYF
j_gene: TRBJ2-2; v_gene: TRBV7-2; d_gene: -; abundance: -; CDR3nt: TGTGCCAGCAGCTTAACAGGGCGTGATAACGGGGAGCTGTTTTTT; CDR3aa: CASSLTGRDNGELFF
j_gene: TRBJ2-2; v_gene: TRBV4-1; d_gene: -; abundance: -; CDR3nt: TGCGCCAGCAGCCGCGGGACGGCGAACACCGGGGAGCTGTTTTTT; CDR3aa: CASSRGTANTGELFF
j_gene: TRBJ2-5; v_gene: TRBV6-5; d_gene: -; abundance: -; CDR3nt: TGTGCCAGCAGTCAATTCCTAGCGGAGACCCAGTACTTC; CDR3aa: CASSQFLAETQYF
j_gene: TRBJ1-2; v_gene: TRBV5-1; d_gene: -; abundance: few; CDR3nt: TGCGCCAGCAGCGGCACCTATGGCTACACCTTC; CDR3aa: CASSGTYGYTF
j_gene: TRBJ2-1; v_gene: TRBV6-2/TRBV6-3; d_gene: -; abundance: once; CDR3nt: TGTGCCAGCAGTTATCATTTAGTCTCGGGGATCTACAATGAGCAGTTCTTC; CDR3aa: CASSYHLVSGIYNEQFF
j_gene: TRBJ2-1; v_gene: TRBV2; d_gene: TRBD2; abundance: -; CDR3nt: TGTGCCAGCAGTGAAGATCGAGCGGGGGGGCAAAATGAGCAGTTCTTC; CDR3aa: CASSEDRAGGQNEQFF
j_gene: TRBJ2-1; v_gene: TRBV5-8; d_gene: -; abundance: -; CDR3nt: TGTGCCAGCAGCTTGGCGTCAGGTACCCGGTTCTTC; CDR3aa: CASSLASGTRFF
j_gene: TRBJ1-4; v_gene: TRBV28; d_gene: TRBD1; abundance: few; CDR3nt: TGTGCCAGCAGCTCCTTCGGGACAGGAGCCCTGAGTCTACTGTTTTTT; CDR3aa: CASSSFGTGALSLLFF
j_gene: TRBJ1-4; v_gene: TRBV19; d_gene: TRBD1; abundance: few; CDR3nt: TGTGCCAGTAGTATCCAGGGGGTTCCTGAAAAACTGTTTTTT; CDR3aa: CASSIQGVPEKLFF
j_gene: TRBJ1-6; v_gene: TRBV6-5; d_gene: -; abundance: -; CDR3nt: TGTGCCAGCAGTTACTCCTCACAGGCAGCGAGGTCACCCCTCCACTTT; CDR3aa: CASSYSSQAARSPLHF
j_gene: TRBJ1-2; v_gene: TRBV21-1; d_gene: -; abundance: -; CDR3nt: TGCGGTCAGGACTATGGCTACACCTTC; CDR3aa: CGQDYGYTF
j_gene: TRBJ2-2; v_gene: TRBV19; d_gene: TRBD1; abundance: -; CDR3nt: TGTGCCAGTAGTATTCGGAGTACGAGACAGGGAAACACCGGGGAGCTGTTTTTT; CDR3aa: CASSIRSTRQGNTGELFF
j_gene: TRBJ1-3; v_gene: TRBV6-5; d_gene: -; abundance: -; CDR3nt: TGTGCCAGCAGTTACTCCGTTGGAAACACCATATATTTT; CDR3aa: CASSYSVGNTIYF
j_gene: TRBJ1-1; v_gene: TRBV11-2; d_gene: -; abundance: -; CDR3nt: TGTGCCAGCAGCTCTACGTCTCGCCTAGACACTGAAGCTTTCTTT; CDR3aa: CASSSTSRLDTEAFF
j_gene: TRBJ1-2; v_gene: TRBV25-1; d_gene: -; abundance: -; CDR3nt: TGTGCCAGCAGTGAATCGGGTCACGGCTATGGCTACACCTTC; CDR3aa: CASSESGHGYGYTF
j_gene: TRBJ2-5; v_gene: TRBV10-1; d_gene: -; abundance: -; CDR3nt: TGCGCCAGCAGTGAAACGGGAAAAGAGACCCAGTACTTC; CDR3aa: CASSETGKETQYF
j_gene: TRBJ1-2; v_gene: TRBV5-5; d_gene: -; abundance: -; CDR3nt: TGTGCCAGCAGCTTGGTGCGGACACTCAACTATGGCTACACCTTC; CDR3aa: CASSLVRTLNYGYTF
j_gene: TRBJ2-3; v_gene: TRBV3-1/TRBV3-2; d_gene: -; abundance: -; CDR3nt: TGTGCCAGCAGCCAAGGGCTGCCAGGGGGCACAGATACGCAGTATTTT; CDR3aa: CASSQGLPGGTDTQYF
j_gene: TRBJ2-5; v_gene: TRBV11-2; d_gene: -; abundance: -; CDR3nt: TGTGCCAGCAGCACTAGGACGGGCGAGTTGCGGGAGACCCAGTACTTC; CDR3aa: CASSTRTGELRETQYF
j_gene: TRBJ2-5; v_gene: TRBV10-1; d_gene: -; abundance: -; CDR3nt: TGCGCCACCAACAGGGAGTTGGGAGAGACCCAGTACTTC; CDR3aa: CATNRELGETQYF
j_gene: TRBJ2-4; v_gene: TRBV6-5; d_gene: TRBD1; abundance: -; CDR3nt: TGTGCCAGCAAATCCGGGACAGGGGATTTTCAGTACTTC; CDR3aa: CASKSGTGDFQYF
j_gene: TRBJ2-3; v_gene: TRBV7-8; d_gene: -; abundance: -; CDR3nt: TGTGCCAGCAGCTTTCCCCGGGACTCAACCTCTAGCACAGATACGCAGTATTTT; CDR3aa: CASSFPRDSTSSTDTQYF
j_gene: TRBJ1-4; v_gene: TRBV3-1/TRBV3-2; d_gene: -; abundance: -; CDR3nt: TGTGCCAGCAGCCAAGCGCCCCGGGCAACTAATGAAAAACTGTTTTTT; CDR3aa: CASSQAPRATNEKLFF
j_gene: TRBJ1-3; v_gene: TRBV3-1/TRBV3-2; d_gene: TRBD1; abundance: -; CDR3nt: TGTGCCAGCAGCCAAGATCTGGGACAGAGAAACACCATATATTTT; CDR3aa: CASSQDLGQRNTIYF